The rows below give T cell receptor beta chains drawn from one sample of a study of response to subunit inactivated influenza vaccine. TCRdb itself ran the RT-PCR reads through MiXCR, one entry per CDR3 protein. The sample consists of some 150,000 distinct CDR3 sequences, more than 10% of them appearing once. These data were also reused for a study on T cells expressing NK-cell markers.

Sample: CD8+ T cells sorted from PBMCs, taken 11 to 12 days after vaccination. Receptors originate from a man aged 50-60 years who received an inactivated influenza vaccine. The CDR3 runs from the conserved cysteine through the conserved F or W. A clone size is listed for some rows: how often the clone was seen (once, few, many), or a class if it is expanded.

clone_size | v_call | cdr3_length | cdr3_aa
. | TRBV29-1 | 14 | CSVVGHPSSYEQYF
many | TRBV24-1 | 12 | CATSEQGWRFTF
few | TRBV7-9 | 14 | CASRVQGMPGELFF
. | TRBV9 | 13 | CASSVEGYTEAFF
few | TRBV24-1 | 17 | CATSALSTGSGTDTQYF
. | TRBV11-2 | 14 | CASSTSGGADEQFF
few | TRBV28 | 16 | CASRFVGEDNTGELFF
few | TRBV4-3 | 15 | CASSRRAGAPYEQYF
few | TRBV28 | 13 | CASSFFSGNEQYF
. | TRBV28 | 13 | CASKAVGAHEQYF
. | TRBV4-1 | 16 | CASSPTTLTGTYEQYF
few | TRBV4-1 | 14 | CASSQGPTGYEQYF
. | TRBV9 | 15 | CASSAPGQGPAEAFF
. | TRBV5-1 | 15 | CASSLGRGGPYEQYF
. | TRBV6-2/TRBV6-3 | 18 | CASSYQELMGLAGNEQYF
few | TRBV5-5 | 13 | CASSLGGQVEAFF
. | TRBV28 | 12 | CASSPGQYEQYF
. | TRBV5-1 | 14 | CASSLSQGRKEQYF
. | TRBV7-2 | 15 | CASRAGGLWSETQYF
. | TRBV7-9 | 15 | CASSFPGTLDYEQYF
. | TRBV6-1 | 19 | CASSAGLAGGPSSYNEQFF
few | TRBV12-3/TRBV12-4 | 14 | CASIQDYTTDTQYF
many | TRBV4-2 | 14 | CASSPGQYTGELFF
. | TRBV28 | 15 | CASSSPQGRAETQYF
. | TRBV4-3 | 16 | CASSQDGQGSAYEQYF
many | TRBV20-1 | 14 | CSGREPPTYNEQFF
. | TRBV4-1 | 15 | CASSQFFGAYNEQFF
. | TRBV15 | 18 | CATSRAGYFVAGADEQFF
many | TRBV7-9 | 13 | CASSLADMGEQYF
. | TRBV7-9 | 15 | CASSLAVTPNEKLFF
many | TRBV9 | 14 | CASSATLQGYEQYF
. | TRBV24-1 | 16 | CATSDARWDSNQPQHF
few | TRBV3-1 | 13 | CASSHRESYEQYF
many | TRBV7-8 | 14 | CASSSLRGPDTQYF
few | TRBV12-3/TRBV12-4 | 12 | CASRPLLDEQFF
. | TRBV29-1 | 12 | CSVRTAAGELFF
. | TRBV30 | 14 | CAWSTLGINYGYTF
few | TRBV7-9 | 16 | CASSSPGQGAKDTQYF
. | TRBV6-2/TRBV6-3 | 13 | CASSKELEDEQYF
many | TRBV7-9 | 15 | CASSLAPGTPPEQYF
. | TRBV4-3 | 16 | CASSPMGGGRVETQYF
. | TRBV28 | 14 | CASTRLYTSYEQYF
. | TRBV6-6 | 13 | CASSFTETDTQYF
. | TRBV24-1 | 17 | CATSDLQPGQGFSGYTF
. | TRBV6-5 | 16 | CASSYVSGGWYNEQFF
few | TRBV20-1 | 14 | CSARATGAGNEQFF